Following are 11 T cell receptor beta chains from one sample sequenced in a study of beta chain features in type 1 diabetes. cDNA synthesis used the whole RNA isolate, giving expressed TCRB sequences. Produced via immunoSEQ multiplex PCR; TCRdb's table is partial and in-frame only. The data show about 230,000 clones, with 9% to 10% seen just once and approximately 0.035% held by the top ten. Sequencing used naive CD4+ T cells from blood. The receptors were sampled from a woman aged 18-35 years in good health.

The chain links TRBV5-1 to TRBJ2-1; 7 nucleotides line up with TRBD1. The junction had 7 bases not matched to a gene; V was cut back by 4 bases and J by 3 bases. This CDR3 contains 15 residues. CDR1 is SGHRS, CDR2 YFSETQ, per germline. In nucleotides, the CDR3 is TGCGCCAGCAGCCCCGGGGACAGCGACTACAATGAGCAGTTCTTC. Amino acids: CASSPGDSDYNEQFF.

This chain links TRBV7-9 with TRBJ2-7; 8 bases fit TRBD1. Per the germline V gene, CDR1 is SEHNR and CDR2 is FQNEAQ (reference sequence). The J segment lost 6 bases and the V segment lost 1 base, leaving 11 bases of the junction unmatched. This CDR3 has 16 amino acids. CDR3 sequence: CASSLVADRVNGEQYF. CDR3 nucleotide sequence: TGTGCCAGCAGCTTAGTTGCGGACAGGGTAAATGGCGAGCAGTACTTC.

The chain carries TRBV30 and TRBJ2-1; 7 bases match TRBD2. The J segment lost 11 bases and the V segment lost 1 base, leaving 2 bases of the junction unmatched. Germline V CDR1 and CDR2: GTSNPN, SVGIG (reference sequence). The CDR3 runs to 11 residues. Written as DNA, the CDR3 is TGTGCCTGGAGTGCGGGACTAAAGCAGTTCTTC. As protein: CAWSAGLKQFF.

About this clone: One end of the junction is discordant with germline, which a read error may explain. The J gene is TRBJ2-7, the V gene TRBV2, with TRBD1 as a possible D gene (5 bases). The length of the CDR3 is 12 residues. Germline CDR1 SNHLY, CDR2 FYNNEI. CDR3 sequence reads: CASSERRQFLFF. CDR3 bases: TGTGCCAGCAGTGAACGGCGACAGTTCCTCTTCTTC.

This chain links TRBV7-2 with TRBJ2-6; D gene unclear. Trimming stripped 2 bases from V and 2 bases from J, with 7 bases between. This CDR3 is built from 15 residues. Germline V gives CDR1 SGHTA, CDR2 FQGNSA. The CDR3 loop reads CASSLSAAGANVLTF. In nucleotides, the CDR3 is TGTGCCAGCAGCTTATCTGCGGCTGGGGCCAACGTCCTGACTTTC. Variable domain in full (rest from reference TRBV7-2 and TRBJ2-6): GAGVSQSPSNKVTEKGKDVELRCDPISGHTALYWYRQSLGQGLEFLIYFQGNSAPDKSGLPSDRFSAERTGGSVSTLTIQRTQQEDSAVYLCASSLSAAGANVLTFGAGSRLTVL.

The chain couples TRBV4-1 to TRBJ1-6; 9 bases align to TRBD1. There are 16 residues in the CDR3. V trimming: 4 bases; J trimming: 5 bases; junction bases outside the gene matches: 6. Germline-derived CDR1 and CDR2 are MGHRA and YSYEKL. The chain's CDR3 is CASSRGQGSNNSPLHF. CDR3 coding DNA: TGCGCCAGCAGCCGAGGACAGGGGTCGAATAATTCACCCCTCCACTTT.

The J gene is TRBJ1-1, the V gene TRBV7-6; D possibly corresponds to TRBD1 (5 bases). This CDR3 comprises 15 residues. From germline, CDR1 is SGHVS and CDR2 FNYEAQ. With 3 bases removed from V and 0 bases from J, the gap between germline ends came to 11 bases. Here the CDR3 DNA reads TGTGCCAGCAGCTTTGATGGGGCGTTGAACACTGAAGCTTTCTTT. Translation gives CASSFDGALNTEAFF.

The chain uses TRBV27 and TRBJ1-4; TRBD1 matches at 8 bases. In germline, CDR1 is MNHEY, CDR2 SMNVEV (reference sequence). The CDR3 is 16 amino acids. J gave up 8 bases and V 4 bases, and 12 bases lay outside the gene matches. The CDR3 protein is CASSSLDRGRREKLFF. As DNA, the CDR3 is TGTGCCAGCAGTTCCCTCGACAGGGGTCGGCGAGAAAAACTGTTTTTT.

The V call is TRBV5-1, the J call TRBJ2-1; 7 bases agree with TRBD1. Germline lookup yields CDR1 SGHRS and CDR2 YFSETQ. The CDR3 runs to 14 residues. J lost 5 bases, V lost 2 bases, and 4 bases had no gene match. The CDR3 bases are TGCGCCAGCAGCTTTGACAGGGTGGACAATGAGCAGTTCTTC. It codes for CASSFDRVDNEQFF.

In its sample, this clone was seen a few times. This chain joins TRBV4-1 and TRBJ2-2; D perhaps matches TRBD2 (6 bases). This CDR3 comprises 15 residues. The V gene's germline CDR1 is MGHRA and CDR2 YSYEKL. V shed 2 bases and J shed 1 base, with 8 bases lying between them. As DNA, the CDR3 is TGCGCCAGCAGCCAAATTAGCGGGAACACCGGGGAGCTGTTTTTT. It is translated as CASSQISGNTGELFF.

The chain links TRBV5-4 to TRBJ2-7, with a tentative D call TRBD2 (5 bases). This CDR3 has 12 amino acids. Germline V gene sequence: CDR1 SGHNT, CDR2 YYREEE (reference sequence). The V end was cut by 0 bases, the J end by 6 bases, with 7 bases between. CDR3 in amino acids: CASSLDRGEQYF. CDR3 in DNA: TGTGCCAGCAGCTTGGATCGGGGCGAGCAGTACTTC.